This T cell receptor beta chain comes out of a study of cytomegalovirus exposure and HLA in healthy donors. As for the study in general: The 90 to 150 validation repertoires, a later analysis reported, used the same platform as the roughly 650 repertoires from the first cohort.

Profiled with immunoSEQ multiplex PCR; TCRdb holds only in-frame clones, not every one. The table includes under 300,000 clones, around 89% detected once. Trimming took 4 bases from V and 0 from J; bases not matched to a gene: 15. CDR1 is MGHRA, CDR2 YSYEKL, per germline. The CDR3 has 19 amino acids. As concerns this clone: Its target is unknown.

The study's findings and limits: The study labeled 170 or so TCR beta chains cytomegalovirus-associated.

The sequence was collected from a woman aged 18 to 35 in good health and CMV-seronegative. The chain employs TRBV4-1 and TRBJ1-3; 7 bases are a match to TRBD1. What was sequenced was PBMCs. This chain's CDR3 is CASSLRFLPGQSSGNTIYF. DNA for the CDR3: TGCGCCAGCAGCCTACGCTTTCTCCCGGGACAGAGCTCTGGAAACACCATATATTTT.